This T cell receptor (beta chain) is drawn from a study of blood T cell repertoires in COVID-19. This CDR3 has 14 residues. From germline, CDR1 is LNHDA and CDR2 SQIVND (reference sequence). V was shortened by 3 bases and J by 7 bases, with 15 bases between the two germline ends. Generated by immunoSEQ multiplex PCR, the TCRdb table keeps only in-frame clones and is missing some. The data hold fewer than 140,000 clones, with roughly four fifths observed a single time. The clonotype comes from a woman in her sixties with acute or convalescent COVID-19. The chain uses TRBV19 and TRBJ1-2, with D maybe TRBD1 (5 bases). The specimen sequenced was peripheral blood. CDR3 region: CASSMQGRPRGYTF. CDR3 sequence (DNA): TGTGCCAGTAGTATGCAGGGTCGACCTCGTGGCTACACCTTC.